The clone carrying this TCR beta chain was detected many times. The data originate from a study of beta chain features in type 1 diabetes. In the study overall: Patients looked much like healthy donors when it came to age, gender and cell yields.

V lost 5 bases and J lost 0, with 18 bases in between. Germline V gene data show CDR1 as SGHTA and CDR2 as FQGNSA. This CDR3 has 17 amino acids. The authors took one heparinised blood draw, averaging approximately 120 mL, from each donor. Every isolated RNA sample was fully reverse transcribed, so sequencing captured expressed TCRB transcripts. Sequencing used immunoSEQ multiplex PCR; TCRdb keeps in-frame clones, though not all of them. Seen here are more than 150,000 clones, 10% to 15% observed once, and the top ten hold less than 0.7%. The source of this sequence is a woman aged 18-29 years in good health. Sequencing input: central memory CD4+ T cells from blood. V is TRBV7-2 and J is TRBJ2-3; a possible D gene is TRBD1 (5 bases). The CDR3 coding sequence is TGTGCCAGCAGCCAATCCCCGACAGTCTCTAGCACAGATACGCAGTATTTT. As protein: CASSQSPTVSSTDTQYF.